This note documents a single TCR beta chain sequence. This sample was taken from a study of shared clonotypes between healthy human individuals. Only in-frame clones appear in the TCRdb table, and some are missing; sequencing was by immunoSEQ multiplex PCR. The data show around 940,000 clones, 76% seen once. Germline V gene lookup returns CDR1 SGDLS and CDR2 YYNGEE. Losses at the gene ends were 0 bases for V and 2 bases for J; bases not matched to a gene: 2. The CDR3 spans 15 residues. The chain employs TRBV9 and TRBJ1-3; the match to TRBD1 covers 7 bases. The sequencing input was memory CD4+ T cells sorted from blood. Stated subset: CD45RA-negative fraction. The clonotype was recovered from a man in his late teens or twenties in good health. The CDR3 DNA is TGTGCCAGCAGCGTAGTCGGGACAGCTGGAAACACCATATATTTT. This codes for CASSVVGTAGNTIYF.